Presented here are 31 T cell receptor beta chains from one specimen sequenced in a study of CD4 T cells in relation to SARS-CoV-2 and coronaviruses. The repertoire was sequenced with immunoSEQ multiplex PCR; TCRdb's copy has only in-frame clones and lacks some. The data show tens of thousands of clones, under 80% seen once. Their antigens remain unidentified. CD4+ T cells from unexposed donors were obtained before the COVID-19 pandemic (2011-2018). After roughly ten days of culture, CD4+ T cells were isolated. Specimen: CD4+ T cells from PBMCs, cultured in vitro. These receptors all come from a human donor in good health.

This chain links TRBV21-1 with TRBJ2-1; the table's D call, TRBD2, has no DNA check behind it. TRBV21-1 constitutes a pseudogene. The CDR3 is 14 amino acids. CDR3 region: CASSTSGSYNEQFF. The CDR3 bases are TGTGCCAGCAGCACTAGCGGGAGCTACAATGAGCAGTTCTTC.

The CDR3 coding sequence is TGTGCCAGCAGTGACATCGGCGGAGGCGGGCAGTACTTC. Its protein is CASSDIGGGGQYF. This chain links TRBV6-4 with TRBJ2-7, with D perhaps matching TRBD2 (5 bases). V lost 2 bases and J lost 9, with 14 bases in between. The CDR3 is 13 residues long. Germline V gene sequence: CDR1 MRHNA, CDR2 SNTAGT.

This clone was seen a few times. V usage is TRBV10-3 and J usage is TRBJ2-7; 8 bases align to TRBD2. From germline, CDR1 is ENHRY and CDR2 SYGVKD. The CDR3 is 16 amino acids. The J segment lost 4 bases and the V segment lost 0 bases, leaving 8 bases of the junction unmatched. The CDR3 loop is CAISESIGLAGYEQYF. DNA for the CDR3: TGTGCCATCAGTGAGTCGATCGGACTAGCAGGATACGAGCAGTACTTC.

The V call is TRBV12-5, the J call TRBJ2-7; D call uncertain. Germline loops: CDR1 LGHNT, CDR2 FRNRAP. V was cut by 0 bases and J by 6 bases, with 9 bases left in between. This CDR3 region has 13 residues. DNA of the CDR3: TGTGCTAGTGGTTTGGTACCCTCGGGCGAGCAGTACTTC. Protein sequence: CASGLVPSGEQYF.

The V gene is TRBV4-1, the J gene TRBJ2-1; TRBD2 agrees at 11 bases. Germline assignment: CDR1 MGHRA and CDR2 YSYEKL. The V gene end was trimmed by 4 bases and the J gene end by 2 bases; junction bases not matched to a gene: 7. The CDR3 covers 17 residues. CDR3 DNA sequence: TGCGCCAGCAGCCCAGGTAGTAGCGGGAGGGCCTACAATGAGCAGTTCTTC. Its protein product is CASSPGSSGRAYNEQFF.

This chain joins TRBV5-1 and TRBJ1-3, with 9 nucleotides matching TRBD1. V was pared by 4 bases and J by 7 bases, with 6 bases of the junction left unmatched. The CDR3 has 14 residues. Germline lookup yields CDR1 SGHRS and CDR2 YFSETQ. The CDR3 loop is CASSPGTGINTIYF. CDR3 bases: TGCGCCAGCAGCCCTGGGACAGGGATTAACACCATATATTTT.

This clone was seen a handful of times. This sequence joins TRBV18 and TRBJ1-5; D possibly corresponds to TRBD1 (5 bases). Germline loops: CDR1 KGHSH, CDR2 LQKENI. The CDR3 sequence is 15 residues long. Trimming removed 3 bases from V and 8 bases from J, with 17 bases in between. CDR3 DNA: TGTGCCAGCTCACCGGCCAGGGATCACCCTAAGCCCCAGCATTTT. This encodes CASSPARDHPKPQHF.

This chain joins TRBV19 and TRBJ1-5; D remains unclear. The V and J ends lost 3 bases and 0 bases respectively, with 9 bases between them. The CDR3 has 15 amino acids. From germline, CDR1 is LNHDA and CDR2 SQIVND (reference sequence). CDR3 DNA: TGTGCCAGTAGTATTTTCGGCTATAGCAATCAGCCCCAGCATTTT. Its protein is CASSIFGYSNQPQHF.

This chain uses TRBV18 with TRBJ1-2; D not certain. Trimming removed 3 bases at V and 3 bases at J, with 14 bases between. The CDR3 sequence is 15 residues long. Per the germline V gene, CDR1 is KGHSH and CDR2 is LQKENI. CDR3 protein: CASSPGVGRDYGYTF. The CDR3 nucleotides are TGTGCCAGCTCACCGGGTGTAGGGAGGGACTATGGCTACACCTTC.

This sequence joins TRBV4-1 and TRBJ2-7; 8 bases are a match to TRBD2. With 3 bases clipped from V and 3 bases from J, the junction kept 7 bases outside the gene matches. CDR1 and CDR2 (germline): MGHRA, YSYEKL. This CDR3 region has 15 residues. The CDR3 protein is CASSQASGSFYEQYF. The CDR3 coding sequence is TGCGCCAGCAGCCAGGCCAGCGGGAGCTTCTACGAGCAGTACTTC.

The genes are TRBV12-5 and TRBJ2-7, with 10 bases identical to TRBD2. This CDR3 comprises 16 residues. Per germline, CDR1 LGHNT and CDR2 FRNRAP. V shed 3 bases, J shed 4 bases, and the junction held 9 bases outside the gene matches. CDR3 region: CASGLRLAGAGYEQYF. In DNA form, the CDR3 reads TGTGCTAGTGGTTTAAGGCTAGCGGGAGCGGGGTACGAGCAGTACTTC. The whole variable domain, filled in from reference TRBV12-5 and TRBJ2-7, reads DARVTQTPRHKVTEMGQEVTMRCQPILGHNTVFWYRQTMMQGLELLAYFRNRAPLDDSGMPKDRFSAEMPDATLATLKIQPSEPRDSAVYFCASGLRLAGAGYEQYFGPGTRLTVT.

V usage is TRBV4-1 and J usage is TRBJ1-2; TRBD1 is a possible D gene (5 bases). The V end was cut by 3 bases, the J end by 0 bases, with 14 bases between. CDR1 MGHRA and CDR2 YSYEKL come from the germline V gene. The CDR3 has 16 amino acids. The DNA of the CDR3 is TGCGCCAGCAGCCATGCCCCAGGGAAAGCTAACTATGGCTACACCTTC. Translated: CASSHAPGKANYGYTF.

For this clone: Other DNA variants within this sample encode the same CDR3. The chain joins TRBV6-5 to TRBJ1-1; weak D call: TRBD1 (6 bases). Germline CDR1 MNHEY, CDR2 SVGAGI. The V end lost 2 bases, the J end lost 1 base, and 8 bases lay between the germline ends. This CDR3 spans 14 amino acids. The DNA for the CDR3 is TGTGCCAGCAGTTACGGGGGCGCGAACACTGAAGCTTTCTTT. It yields the protein CASSYGGANTEAFF.

The rearrangement uses TRBV28 and TRBJ1-6, with a possible D match to TRBD1 (6 bases). Germline V gene data show CDR1 as MDHEN and CDR2 as SYDVKM. This CDR3 region has 15 residues. Trimming left V 1 base short and J 7 bases short, with 11 bases between. CDR3 loop: CASSLSGALNSPLHF. CDR3 sequence (DNA): TGTGCCAGCAGTTTATCAGGGGCGTTAAATTCACCCCTCCACTTT. The whole variable domain, filled in from reference TRBV28 and TRBJ1-6, reads DVKVTQSSRYLVKRTGEKVFLECVQDMDHENMFWYRQDPGLGLRLIYFSYDVKMKEKGDIPEGYSVSREKKERFSLILESASTNQTSMYLCASSLSGALNSPLHFGNGTRLTVT.

The chain is built from TRBV19 and TRBJ1-2; D not resolved. Germline CDR1 LNHDA, CDR2 SQIVND (reference sequence). The ends were cut back, 5 bases at V and 7 bases at J, with 14 bases in the middle. The CDR3 has 13 amino acids. The CDR3: CASSPIQTPGYTF. In DNA, the CDR3 is TGTGCCAGTAGTCCGATACAAACCCCTGGCTACACCTTC.

The CDR3 DNA sequence: TGTGCCAGCAGTGAAGTGGGGTCTAATGGCTACACCTTC. It encodes CASSEVGSNGYTF. The chain recombines TRBV6-1 with TRBJ1-2; D is uncertain. Germline V gives CDR1 MNHNS, CDR2 SASEGT. The CDR3 consists of 13 residues. Trimming pared 1 base from V and 6 bases from J, leaving 9 bases between.

This chain joins TRBV5-1 and TRBJ1-4, with a tentative D call TRBD1 (5 bases). V was trimmed by 1 base and J by 3 bases, leaving 10 bases between them. This CDR3 is 15 amino acids long. Germline V gene lookup returns CDR1 SGHRS and CDR2 YFSETQ. DNA for the CDR3: TGCGCCAGCAGCTTGAGGGCGGGGGCTAATGAAAAACTGTTTTTT. It encodes CASSLRAGANEKLFF.

The V and J genes are TRBV6-5 and TRBJ2-3; D gene unclear. Germline assignment: CDR1 MNHEY and CDR2 SVGAGI. V dropped 5 bases and J dropped 2 bases, with 11 bases sitting between them. The CDR3 loop spans 14 amino acids. The CDR3 DNA is TGTGCCAGCAGTCCTAAGGGCCACACAGATACGCAGTATTTT. The encoded protein is CASSPKGHTDTQYF.

The rearrangement joins TRBV3-1 (or the pseudogene TRBV3-2) to TRBJ2-6; 8 nucleotides match TRBD1. CDR1 and CDR2 from the germline V gene are LGHDT and YNNKEL (reference sequence). The CDR3 runs 17 residues. V was clipped by 3 bases and J by 4 bases; unmatched bases: 8. The CDR3 protein is CASSHETGASGANVLTF. The DNA for the CDR3 is TGTGCCAGCAGCCACGAGACAGGGGCTTCGGGGGCCAACGTCCTGACTTTC.

This clone was observed a handful of times. The V gene is TRBV5-4, the J gene TRBJ2-7, with D possibly called TRBD1 or TRBD2 (5 bases each). V gave up 0 bases and J gave up 9 bases, with 16 bases separating them. This CDR3 has 14 residues. CDR1 is SGHNT, CDR2 YYREEE, per germline (reference sequence). As DNA, the CDR3 is TGTGCCAGCAGCTTGGCGGGAACTCTGGGGCGGCAGTACTTC. Protein sequence: CASSLAGTLGRQYF.

The chain uses TRBV2 and TRBJ1-3; 7 bases match TRBD1. V shed 6 bases and J 4 bases; nucleotides not matched to a gene: 18. Germline V gene lookup returns CDR1 SNHLY and CDR2 FYNNEI. CDR3 length: 18 residues. The CDR3 is CASSPQYLVRGSGNTIYF. The CDR3 DNA follows: TGTGCCAGCAGCCCCCAATATCTCGTCAGGGGGTCCGGAAACACCATATATTTT.

This chain connects TRBV20-1 to TRBJ2-3, with D perhaps matching TRBD2 (5 bases). The germline V gene has CDR1 DFQATT and CDR2 SNEGSKA (reference sequence). The CDR3 spans 15 residues. V was trimmed by 3 bases and J by 0 bases, leaving 13 bases between them. The CDR3 nucleotides read TGCAGTGCTAGTCTAGCTCAAAGTAGCACAGATACGCAGTATTTT. Its protein is CSASLAQSSTDTQYF.

The chain uses TRBV19 and TRBJ1-2; D unresolved. Trimming removed 5 bases at V and 2 bases at J, with 27 bases between. There are 19 residues in the CDR3. In germline, CDR1 is LNHDA, CDR2 SQIVND (reference sequence). In nucleotides, the CDR3 is TGTGCCAGTAGTGCAAAGATAACGGGGAGAATACCGATCAACTATGGCTACACCTTC. It translates to CASSAKITGRIPINYGYTF.

This chain connects TRBV7-8 to TRBJ2-5; 8 bases match TRBD1. The CDR3 length is 16 residues. With V trimmed by 5 bases and J by 5 bases, 13 bases remained unmatched. Germline CDR1 SGHVS, CDR2 FQNEAQ. The CDR3: CASSADRGPSGETQYF. DNA of the CDR3: TGTGCCAGCAGCGCAGACAGGGGCCCTTCGGGGGAGACCCAGTACTTC.

The chain links TRBV10-3 to TRBJ2-7; TRBD2 is a possible D gene (6 bases). V was shortened by 9 bases and J by 0 bases, with 15 bases between the two germline ends. The CDR3 runs to 14 residues. Germline CDR1 and CDR2: ENHRY and SYGVKD. The CDR3, as DNA: TGTGCCATTAAACAAGGAGGGAGCTCCTACGAGCAGTACTTC. Amino acids: CAIKQGGSSYEQYF.

The V and J genes are TRBV9 and TRBJ1-4, with 7 bases matching TRBD1. CDR1 is SGDLS, CDR2 YYNGEE, per germline. The CDR3 is 13 amino acids. After removal of 0 bases from V and 10 bases from J, the junction contained 3 bases not matched to a gene. The CDR3 loop is CASSVDNRGKLFF. DNA for the CDR3: TGTGCCAGCAGCGTAGATAACAGGGGAAAACTGTTTTTT.

The V call is TRBV30, the J call TRBJ1-5, with TRBD1 as a possible D gene (6 bases). The CDR3 sequence is 14 residues long. Trimming stripped 5 bases from V and 5 bases from J, with 16 bases between. Germline CDR1 and CDR2: GTSNPN and SVGIG (reference sequence). The CDR3, as DNA: TGTGCCTGGGCCAGGACAGCGGTGGATCAGCCCCAGCATTTT. It specifies CAWARTAVDQPQHF.

V gene TRBV21-1 combines with J gene TRBJ1-5; TRBD1, the table's D call, was not compared with the DNA. TRBV21-1 is noted as a pseudogene. CDR3 length: 14 amino acids. The CDR3 protein is CASRNRASNQPQHF. The CDR3 DNA sequence: TGTGCCAGCAGGAACAGGGCGAGCAATCAGCCCCAGCATTTT.

This chain links TRBV7-2 with TRBJ2-5; D is uncertain. This CDR3 region has 14 residues. Trimming took off 4 bases at V and 1 base at J, with 10 bases between the two ends. Germline V gene sequence: CDR1 SGHTA, CDR2 FQGNSA. The CDR3 spells CASSSHPGQETQYF. As DNA, the CDR3 is TGTGCCAGCAGCTCCCACCCGGGCCAAGAGACCCAGTACTTC. The full variable domain, its missing parts supplied by reference TRBV7-2 and TRBJ2-5, is GAGVSQSPSNKVTEKGKDVELRCDPISGHTALYWYRQSLGQGLEFLIYFQGNSAPDKSGLPSDRFSAERTGGSVSTLTIQRTQQEDSAVYLCASSSHPGQETQYFGPGTRLLVL.

V and J are TRBV3-1 (or the pseudogene TRBV3-2) and TRBJ2-3; 10 bases match TRBD2. This CDR3 has 16 amino acids. From germline, CDR1 is LGHDT and CDR2 YNNKEL (reference sequence). J gave up 4 bases and V 1 base, and 5 bases lay outside the gene matches. Here the CDR3 reads CASSQVLAGAADTQYF. The CDR3 region has the DNA TGTGCCAGCAGCCAAGTGCTAGCGGGAGCGGCAGATACGCAGTATTTT.

The gene calls are TRBV30 and TRBJ1-5; 9 bases map to TRBD1. The CDR3 runs 13 residues. Germline V gene sequence: CDR1 GTSNPN, CDR2 SVGIG (reference sequence). DNA for the CDR3: TGTGATGCGAAGGGACAGGGAGGTCAGCCCCAGCATTTT. Translated, it gives CDAKGQGGQPQHF.